One T cell receptor (beta chain) is described in this entry. The repertoire was sequenced with immunoSEQ multiplex PCR; TCRdb's copy has only in-frame clones and lacks some. The sample lists 150,000 to 250,000 clones, roughly 84% occurring once. Cohort 3 donors were reported recovered after two negative PCRs, clearance, or symptom resolution. This sample was taken from a study of blood T cell repertoires in COVID-19. The clonotype was recovered from a man between 40 and 49 years old who had recovered from COVID-19. What was sequenced was PBMCs or T cells enriched from blood (not recorded which).

The CDR3 nucleotides are TGCGCCAGCAGCTTGGACAGAGACCTAACAGATACGCAGTATTTT. As protein: CASSLDRDLTDTQYF. The gene calls are TRBV5-1 and TRBJ2-3; D uncertain. This CDR3 spans 15 amino acids. V was clipped by 0 bases and J by 3 bases, with 11 bases between them. The V gene's germline CDR1 is SGHRS and CDR2 YFSETQ.